The clone carrying this TCR beta chain was seen a handful of times. Time point noted: persistent/refractory GD, antithyroid drugs over 5 years with positive TRAb. Extracted PBMC RNA gave rise to the TCR library. American Thyroid Association guidelines served as the basis for diagnosing Graves' disease. Peripheral blood, 8.5 to 10 milliliters per patient, was collected in EDTA tubes. The sample belongs to a study of regulatory T cells in long-lasting Graves disease. The CDR3 has 15 amino acids. Germline loops: CDR1 SGHNT, CDR2 YENEEA. The V end lost 3 bases, the J end lost 7 bases, and 13 bases lay between the germline ends. Relying on iRepertoire HTBI primers and Arm-PCR of CDR3 regions, the team built TCR beta libraries. TCRdb independently ran MiXCR on the multiplex PCR reads; one entry per CDR3 protein. The table lists around 460,000 distinct CDR3 sequences, roughly a fifth of them singletons.

The sample here was peripheral blood mononuclear cells (PBMCs), taken when the disease was refractory, from a patient treated with antithyroid drugs. The chain has TRBV11-3 and TRBJ1-6, with D possibly matching TRBD1 (5 bases). The origin of this receptor is a female donor with Graves disease. In nucleotides, the CDR3 is TGTGCCAGCAGCTTCGAGACAGCCGTAAATTCACCCCTCCACTTT. Translated: CASSFETAVNSPLHF.